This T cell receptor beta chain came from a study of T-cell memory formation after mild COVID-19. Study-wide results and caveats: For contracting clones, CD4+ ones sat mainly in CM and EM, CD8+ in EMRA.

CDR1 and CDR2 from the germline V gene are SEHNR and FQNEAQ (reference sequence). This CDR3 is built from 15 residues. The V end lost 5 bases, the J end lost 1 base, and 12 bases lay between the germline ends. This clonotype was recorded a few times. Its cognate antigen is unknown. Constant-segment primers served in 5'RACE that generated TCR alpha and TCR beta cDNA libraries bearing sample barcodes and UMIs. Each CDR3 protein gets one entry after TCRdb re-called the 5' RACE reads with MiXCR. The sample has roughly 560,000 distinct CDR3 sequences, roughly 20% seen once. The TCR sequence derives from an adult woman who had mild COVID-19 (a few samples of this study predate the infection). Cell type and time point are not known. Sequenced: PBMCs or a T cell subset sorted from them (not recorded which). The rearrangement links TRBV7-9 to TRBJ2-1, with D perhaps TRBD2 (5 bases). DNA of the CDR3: TGTGCCAGCAGCCGACCTAGCTCTTCCTACAATGAGCAGTTCTTC. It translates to CASSRPSSSYNEQFF.